What follows are 23 T cell receptor beta chains derived from one specimen sequenced in a study of T cells after posttransplantation cyclophosphamide. Treatment was busulfan-fludarabine conditioning, a marrow graft, and cyclophosphamide on days +3 and +4. TCRdb's copy holds only in-frame clones and misses some; the assay was immunoSEQ multiplex PCR. The repertoire consists of thousands of clones, with approximately 74% occurring once and the leading ten covering about 40%. The starting material was PBMCs, obtained after allogeneic stem cell transplant with posttransplant cyclophosphamide. These receptors all come from a female patient in her fifties or sixties who received an allogeneic stem cell transplant from a related donor, was CMV-positive, and had no GVHD. Some of these T cells may belong to the graft donor.

V gene TRBV5-1 combines with J gene TRBJ1-1; TRBD1 matches at 7 bases. The CDR3 is 13 amino acids. J gave up 4 bases and V 5 bases, and 5 bases lay outside the gene matches. Germline assignment: CDR1 SGHRS and CDR2 YFSETQ. CDR3 nucleotide sequence: TGCGCCAGCAGTCGGGACAGCGGCACTGAAGCTTTCTTT. It is translated as CASSRDSGTEAFF.

This chain's CDR3 is CASSFLGGNTEAFF. The DNA for the CDR3 is TGTGCCAGCAGTTTTTTGGGGGGGAACACTGAAGCTTTCTTT. The rearrangement links TRBV28 to TRBJ1-1; D is possibly TRBD1 (5 bases). Germline loops: CDR1 MDHEN, CDR2 SYDVKM. CDR3 length equals 14 residues. V gave up 3 bases and J gave up 1 base, with 9 bases separating them.

CDR3 in amino acids: CASRGGTSGEAYNEQFF. The CDR3 DNA reads TGCGCCAGCAGGGGGGGGACTAGCGGGGAGGCCTACAATGAGCAGTTCTTC. The V call is TRBV5-1, the J call TRBJ2-1, with 13 bases matching TRBD2. This CDR3 has 17 amino acids. Germline V lookup: CDR1 SGHRS, CDR2 YFSETQ. The J segment lost 2 bases and the V segment lost 5 bases, leaving 7 bases of the junction unmatched.

The genes are TRBV7-7 and TRBJ2-5; the match to TRBD1 covers 10 bases. The CDR3 contains 15 residues. With V trimmed by 5 bases and J by 2 bases, 5 bases remained unmatched. CDR1 and CDR2 from the germline V gene are SSHAT and FNYEAQ (reference sequence). CDR3 coding DNA: TGTGCCAGCAGCCTAGACAGGGGGCCTCAAGAGACCCAGTACTTC. Its translation is CASSLDRGPQETQYF.

The chain couples TRBV28 to TRBJ1-5, with D maybe TRBD1 (6 bases). CDR3 length equals 16 residues. V dropped 2 bases and J dropped 0 bases, with 11 bases sitting between them. The germline gives CDR1 MDHEN, CDR2 SYDVKM. The CDR3 here is CASSLPQGYSNQPQHF. The CDR3 DNA follows: TGTGCCAGCAGTTTACCCCAGGGGTATAGCAATCAGCCCCAGCATTTT.

V and J are TRBV6-4 and TRBJ2-4; no clear D. Trimming shortened V by 1 base and J by 0 bases, and 16 bases separated the two germline ends. CDR1 and CDR2 from the germline V gene are MRHNA and SNTAGT. The CDR3 loop spans 18 amino acids. DNA for the CDR3: TGTGCCAGCAGTGACTTCGAATGGCTCATCATAGCCAAAAACATTCAGTACTTC. Translating gives CASSDFEWLIIAKNIQYF.

The chain is built from TRBV2 and TRBJ2-5; 13 bases align to TRBD2. V shed 5 bases, J shed 5 bases, and the junction held 5 bases outside the gene matches. CDR3 size: 15 residues. In germline, CDR1 is SNHLY, CDR2 FYNNEI. The CDR3 loop is CASSPTSGRGETQYF. The CDR3 nucleotides read TGTGCCAGCAGTCCAACTAGCGGGAGGGGGGAGACCCAGTACTTC.

The genes are TRBV7-2 and TRBJ1-2; 9 bases are a match to TRBD1. Losses at the gene ends were 7 bases for V and 8 bases for J; bases not matched to a gene: 14. The germline V gene has CDR1 SGHTA and CDR2 FQGNSA. The CDR3 runs to 15 residues. The CDR3: CASTTGTGRIGGYTF. The CDR3, as DNA: TGTGCCAGCACCACAGGGACAGGGAGGATAGGAGGCTACACCTTC. Variable domain in full (rest from reference TRBV7-2 and TRBJ1-2): GAGVSQSPSNKVTEKGKDVELRCDPISGHTALYWYRQSLGQGLEFLIYFQGNSAPDKSGLPSDRFSAERTGGSVSTLTIQRTQQEDSAVYLCASTTGTGRIGGYTFGSGTRLTVV.

The rearrangement joins TRBV4-1 to TRBJ2-5; a possible D gene is TRBD1 (6 bases). Near its end, the DNA agrees better with TRBJ2-7, so the J call may be wrong. Germline lookup yields CDR1 MGHRA and CDR2 YSYEKL. CDR3 size: 16 residues. CDR3 amino acids: CASSRARTDGIHEQYF. CDR3 nucleotide sequence: TGCGCCAGCAGCCGAGCGAGGACAGATGGTATCCACGAGCAGTACTTC.

The V gene is TRBV6-4, the J gene TRBJ2-1; 8 bases fit TRBD2. With V trimmed by 2 bases and J by 8 bases, 8 bases remained unmatched. The germline V gene encodes CDR1 MRHNA and CDR2 SNTAGT. The length of the CDR3 is 15 residues. The CDR3 region is CASSDERGKGYEQFF. The CDR3 DNA reads as TGTGCCAGCAGTGACGAGCGGGGGAAGGGCTATGAGCAGTTCTTC.

This clone has only a few counts. The chain uses TRBV5-3 and TRBJ1-2; tentative D call: TRBD1 (6 bases). TRBV5-3 is an ORF, with its function uncertain. Trimming took 8 bases from V and 4 from J, leaving 15 bases between them. The length of the CDR3 is 13 residues. The CDR3 DNA reads TGTGCCAGCACCACGACAGGCCCCTATGGCTACACCTTC. Protein sequence: CASTTTGPYGYTF.

This clone has a single count. The chain joins TRBV27 to TRBJ2-5; D gene uncertain. Germline V CDR1 and CDR2: MNHEY, SMNVEV (reference sequence). The germline V and J ends were trimmed by 6 bases and 1 base, with 15 bases remaining between them. The CDR3 is 15 residues long. For the CDR3, the DNA is TGTGCCAGCAGGCCTAGGTACGGCAGCCAAGAGACCCAGTACTTC. It yields the protein CASRPRYGSQETQYF.

J is TRBJ2-2 and V is TRBV6-4; perhaps TRBD1 as D (5 bases). Germline V CDR1 and CDR2: MRHNA, SNTAGT. The CDR3 covers 13 residues. With 3 bases removed from V and 6 bases from J, the gap between germline ends came to 8 bases. The CDR3 is CASSEVRAGELFF. The CDR3 DNA reads TGTGCCAGCAGTGAGGTCAGGGCCGGGGAGCTGTTTTTT.

The chain carries TRBV11-2 and TRBJ1-2; 8 nucleotides line up with TRBD1. J gave up 10 bases and V 5 bases, and 9 bases lay outside the gene matches. The CDR3 is 13 residues long. Germline V gene sequence: CDR1 SGHAT, CDR2 FQNNGV. The CDR3 loop is CASSPSGTGHYTF. CDR3 DNA: TGTGCCAGCAGCCCCTCCGGGACAGGCCACTACACCTTC.

The chain carries TRBV5-6 and TRBJ2-2; 9 nucleotides match TRBD1. CDR1 and CDR2 (germline): SGHDT, YYEEEE. The CDR3 is 19 residues long. The V and J ends lost 3 bases and 0 bases, in that order; junction bases with no gene match: 12. For the CDR3, the DNA is TGTGCCAGCAGCTCAGTAGGGACAGGGCCGTATCCGAACACCGGGGAGCTGTTTTTT. Its protein is CASSSVGTGPYPNTGELFF.

CDR3 nucleotide sequence: TGTGCCTGGAACGACCGTTCGCCGGGTGAGACCCAGTACTTC. Amino acid sequence: CAWNDRSPGETQYF. The chain recombines TRBV30 with TRBJ2-5; D uncertain. CDR3 length equals 14 residues. Germline lookup yields CDR1 GTSNPN and CDR2 SVGIG (reference sequence). Trimming cost V 4 bases and J 5 bases, with 17 bases left between them.

This clone was counted a single time. This sequence joins TRBV5-3 and TRBJ2-7; D may be TRBD1 (6 bases). TRBV5-3 is identified as an open reading frame with a role that is uncertain. V was clipped by 0 bases and J by 2 bases, with 9 bases between them. The CDR3 runs 14 residues. The CDR3 DNA is TGTGCCAGAAGCTTGGAACCAGGGGCCTACGAGCAGTACTTC. This gives the protein CARSLEPGAYEQYF.

The chain recombines TRBV4-1 with TRBJ1-1; TRBD1 is a possible D gene (5 bases). V lost 0 bases and J 1 base, leaving 21 bases between the germline ends. The germline V gene encodes CDR1 MGHRA and CDR2 YSYEKL. The CDR3 contains 19 residues. Here the CDR3 reads CASSQDSHLVRDRNTEAFF. The CDR3 bases are TGCGCCAGCAGCCAAGATTCCCACTTGGTCAGGGATCGGAACACTGAAGCTTTCTTT.

This clone is labeled medium-sized. The chain is built from TRBV6-1 and TRBJ2-3; 13 bases line up with TRBD2. Losses at the gene ends were 1 base for V and 6 bases for J; bases not matched to a gene: 7. Germline V gene sequence: CDR1 MNHNS, CDR2 SASEGT. The CDR3 consists of 17 residues. CDR3 sequence reads: CASSEGWTSGGIDTQYF. The CDR3 coding sequence is TGTGCCAGCAGTGAAGGATGGACTAGCGGGGGAATCGATACGCAGTATTTT.

The CDR3 DNA follows: TGCGCCAGCAGCTTAGGACAGGAATACAATGAGCAGTTCTTC. Amino acid sequence: CASSLGQEYNEQFF. The V and J genes are TRBV5-1 and TRBJ2-1; 7 positions agree with TRBD1. J lost 4 bases, V lost 2 bases, and 3 bases had no gene match. The germline V gene encodes CDR1 SGHRS and CDR2 YFSETQ. This CDR3 region has 14 residues.

The chain combines TRBV5-5 with TRBJ1-2; TRBD1 aligns across 7 bases. This CDR3 region has 11 residues. V lost 4 bases and J lost 11; bases outside the gene matches: 5. Germline lookup yields CDR1 SGHKS and CDR2 YYEKEE (reference sequence). DNA for the CDR3: TGTGCCAGCAGCGTGACAGGGTCATACACCTTC. Encoded protein: CASSVTGSYTF.

The chain joins TRBV4-2 to TRBJ1-1, with D possibly TRBD1 on 5 matching bases. Germline V gene sequence: CDR1 LGHNA, CDR2 YNFKEQ. The V end lost 0 bases, the J end lost 3 bases, and 11 bases lay between the germline ends. The CDR3 loop spans 15 amino acids. The CDR3 reads CASSQDPQGDTEAFF. The CDR3 DNA sequence: TGTGCCAGCAGCCAAGATCCCCAGGGCGACACTGAAGCTTTCTTT.

This clone was seen more than once but under ten times. The V and J genes are TRBV4-2 and TRBJ2-1, with 12 bases that match TRBD2. This CDR3 spans 16 amino acids. Looked up from germline, CDR1 is LGHNA and CDR2 is YNFKEQ. The trim removed 0 bases at V and 8 bases at J, leaving 5 bases unmatched. The CDR3 region has the DNA TGTGCCAGCAGCCAAGATATGACTAGCGGGAGCTATGAGCAGTTCTTC. Translated, it gives CASSQDMTSGSYEQFF.